This T cell receptor beta chain originates from a study of shared clonotypes between healthy human individuals. Whole-study context: Donors, aged 18 to 49, were a couple of women and three men.

There are 15 residues in the CDR3. The V and J ends lost 6 bases and 5 bases, in that order; junction bases with no gene match: 13. CDR1 MNHEY and CDR2 SMNVEV come from the germline V gene (reference sequence). Only CD45RO-negative cells positively selected for CCR7 counted as naive CD8 cells, so terminally differentiated effector memory CD45RA+ cells were excluded. Study-wide results and caveats: Generation probabilities were higher for clonotypes shared across all four sorted-subset donors than for unshared ones.

Sequencing was performed with immunoSEQ multiplex PCR; in TCRdb, only in-frame clones are kept and a portion is missing. Among 550,000 to 750,000 clones listed, around 92% were seen once. Points on this clone: As yet, its antigen is unknown.

The J gene is TRBJ2-7, the V gene TRBV27; TRBD1 agrees at 7 bases. This TCR was sampled from a man aged 25 to 40 in good health. The sequenced material came from naive CD8+ T cells sorted from blood. The CDR3 region has the DNA TGTGCCAGCAGCCCCGACAGGGCCCCCTCTCACGAGCAGTACTTC. The encoded protein is CASSPDRAPSHEQYF.